This entry features one T cell receptor beta chain sequence. Its antigen is not identified. The sample comes from a study of cytomegalovirus exposure and HLA in healthy donors. Study-wide results and limits: It was reportedly the case that the classifier diagnosed cytomegalovirus status with high specificity and sensitivity. Investigators reported 150 to 200 TCR beta chains as tied to cytomegalovirus.

Amplification used 60 Vbeta primers and 13 Jbeta primers. Sequencing was performed with immunoSEQ multiplex PCR; in TCRdb, only in-frame clones are kept and a portion is missing. Its listing shows 150,000 to 200,000 clones. V shed 5 bases and J 4 bases; nucleotides not matched to a gene: 8. The CDR3 extends over 14 amino acids. CDR1 is SGHNT and CDR2 is YENEEA in the germline V gene. The sample was PBMCs. This sequence originates from a woman aged 18-29 years in good health and CMV-seropositive. The chain is built from TRBV11-3 and TRBJ2-7; 7 bases are shared with TRBD1. CDR3 in amino acids: CASSIGQDVYEQYF. As DNA, the CDR3 is TGTGCCAGCAGCATAGGACAGGATGTTTACGAGCAGTACTTC.